A selection of T cell receptor beta chains follows, all from one sample in a study of T cell repertoires in cytomegalovirus infection. Via MiXCR, TCRdb re-called the reads, giving one row per CDR3 protein. This table has some 700,000 distinct CDR3 sequences, roughly a third appearing once. What these receptors recognize is not known. The specimen comprised cultured PBMCs, sampled from culture after CMV antigen stimulation. These receptors all come from a human donor in good health (CMV status not recorded). Some clones in this sample may be carry-over from other donors' samples. Each CDR3 is given with its conserved first and last residue. The D gene is left open where the match is weak. Not all rows give a size; the values are once, few, many and, for expanded clones, a class.

size: many; length: 17; J: TRBJ2-7; D: TRBD2; V: TRBV7-6; CDR3: CASSLGPAGEASYEQYF; DNA: TGTGCCAGCAGCTTAGGCCCGGCGGGGGAGGCCTCCTACGAGCAGTACTTC
size: .; length: 13; J: TRBJ1-5; D: .; V: TRBV20-1; CDR3: CSASYRPRGPQHF; DNA: TGCAGTGCTAGCTACCGCCCTCGTGGGCCCCAGCATTTT
size: many; length: 15; J: TRBJ2-1; D: TRBD2; V: TRBV7-6; CDR3: CASSLVAGGDNEQFF; DNA: TGTGCCAGCAGCTTAGTAGCGGGAGGGGACAATGAGCAGTTCTTC
size: .; length: 15; J: TRBJ2-7; D: .; V: TRBV11-2; CDR3: CASSSGLSDQYEQYF; DNA: TGTGCCAGCAGCAGTGGACTGTCAGATCAGTACGAGCAGTACTTC
size: .; length: 16; J: TRBJ1-2; D: .; V: TRBV18; CDR3: CASSPPTTAGRYGYTF; DNA: TGTGCCAGCTCACCACCGACAACTGCGGGGCGTTATGGCTACACCTTC
size: .; length: 13; J: TRBJ1-5; D: .; V: TRBV27; CDR3: CASTRVWDQPQHF; DNA: TGTGCCAGCACACGGGTTTGGGATCAGCCCCAGCATTTT
size: once; length: 14; J: TRBJ2-4; D: TRBD2; V: TRBV7-9; CDR3: CASSLAVGGNIQYF; DNA: TGTGCCAGCAGCTTAGCGGTCGGGGGGAACATTCAGTACTTC
size: .; length: 15; J: TRBJ2-7; D: .; V: TRBV7-8; CDR3: CASSSTRGDSYEQYF; DNA: TGTGCCAGCAGCTCAACTAGGGGCGATTCCTACGAGCAGTACTTC
size: .; length: 14; J: TRBJ2-7; D: TRBD1; V: TRBV12-3/TRBV12-4; CDR3: CASRPGQGTDEQYF; DNA: TGTGCCAGCAGGCCGGGACAGGGGACAGACGAGCAGTACTTC
size: many; length: 14; J: TRBJ2-1; D: .; V: TRBV11-2; CDR3: CASSLDNRAHEQFF; DNA: TGTGCCAGCAGCTTAGATAACAGGGCCCATGAGCAGTTCTTC
size: .; length: 14; J: TRBJ2-1; D: TRBD1; V: TRBV2; CDR3: CASAGTGSLDEQFF; DNA: TGTGCCAGCGCCGGGACAGGGAGTTTGGATGAGCAGTTCTTC
size: few; length: 15; J: TRBJ1-3; D: .; V: TRBV4-1; CDR3: CASSQGEHLRNTIYF; DNA: TGCGCCAGCAGCCAAGGTGAACATCTTCGAAACACCATATATTTT
size: many; length: 16; J: TRBJ1-1; D: .; V: TRBV6-2/TRBV6-3; CDR3: CASSYPLAGVNTEAFF; DNA: TGTGCCAGCAGTTACCCCCTGGCAGGGGTGAACACTGAAGCTTTCTTT
size: few; length: 17; J: TRBJ2-1; D: TRBD1; V: TRBV7-7; CDR3: CASSLALRSGQKNEQFF; DNA: TGTGCCAGCAGCTTAGCGCTAAGGTCGGGACAGAAGAATGAGCAGTTCTTC
size: few; length: 13; J: TRBJ2-3; D: .; V: TRBV7-6; CDR3: CAGTTGEADTQYF; DNA: TGTGCCGGAACGACGGGGGAGGCAGATACGCAGTATTTT
size: .; length: 16; J: TRBJ2-1; D: TRBD2; V: TRBV7-2; CDR3: CASSRLAGASYNEQIF; DNA: TGTGCCAGCAGCAGACTAGCGGGAGCCTCCTACAATGAGCAGATCTTC
size: few; length: 13; J: TRBJ2-5; D: TRBD1; V: TRBV12-3/TRBV12-4; CDR3: CASADRREETQYF; DNA: TGTGCCAGTGCGGACAGGCGGGAAGAGACCCAGTACTTC
size: many; length: 14; J: TRBJ1-5; D: .; V: TRBV12-3/TRBV12-4; CDR3: CASSNGHNNQPQHF; DNA: TGTGCCAGCAGTAATGGACACAACAATCAGCCCCAGCATTTT
size: .; length: 14; J: TRBJ1-5; D: TRBD1; V: TRBV2; CDR3: CASSTDRVGQPQHF; DNA: TGTGCCAGCAGTACCGACAGGGTGGGCCAGCCCCAGCATTTT
size: few; length: 18; J: TRBJ2-3; D: TRBD2; V: TRBV4-1; CDR3: CASSQEGARGGLGDTQYF; DNA: TGCGCCAGCAGCCAAGAAGGGGCTCGGGGGGGCTTAGGCGATACGCAGTATTTT
size: .; length: 12; J: TRBJ1-2; D: .; V: TRBV10-3; CDR3: CAITRAGQGYTF; DNA: TGTGCCATCACCCGGGCAGGGCAAGGCTACACCTTC
size: few; length: 16; J: TRBJ2-3; D: .; V: TRBV7-8; CDR3: CASSLRGRFTTDTQYF; DNA: TGTGCCAGCAGCTTACGAGGGCGATTTACCACAGATACGCAGTATTTT
size: .; length: 15; J: TRBJ2-3; D: TRBD1; V: TRBV19; CDR3: CASSAGTGATDTQYF; DNA: TGTGCCAGTAGTGCAGGGACAGGGGCCACAGATACGCAGTATTTT
size: .; length: 14; J: TRBJ2-3; D: .; V: TRBV11-2; CDR3: CASSLDRRADTQYF; DNA: TGTGCCAGCAGCTTAGATAGACGGGCAGATACGCAGTATTTT
size: .; length: 14; J: TRBJ1-1; D: .; V: TRBV6-6; CDR3: CASSYDEGGTEAFF; DNA: TGTGCCAGCAGTTATGACGAGGGCGGCACTGAAGCTTTCTTT
size: .; length: 13; J: TRBJ1-2; D: .; V: TRBV20-1; CDR3: CSATDTGYYGYTF; DNA: TGCAGTGCTACTGATACGGGGTACTATGGCTACACCTTC
size: .; length: 15; J: TRBJ1-5; D: TRBD1; V: TRBV2; CDR3: CASSGGQPSNQPQHF; DNA: TGTGCCAGCAGTGGGGGACAGCCTAGCAATCAGCCCCAGCATTTT
size: .; length: 12; J: TRBJ2-1; D: TRBD2; V: TRBV12-3/TRBV12-4; CDR3: CASNPGGNEQFF; DNA: TGTGCCAGCAACCCGGGGGGCAATGAGCAGTTCTTC
size: .; length: 15; J: TRBJ2-7; D: TRBD1; V: TRBV12-3/TRBV12-4; CDR3: CASSFTGTGGFEQYF; DNA: TGTGCCAGCAGCTTCACCGGGACAGGGGGCTTCGAGCAGTACTTC
size: few; length: 15; J: TRBJ2-1; D: .; V: TRBV6-1; CDR3: CASSEEQDPYNEQFF; DNA: TGTGCCAGCAGTGAAGAACAGGACCCCTACAATGAGCAGTTCTTC
size: many; length: 15; J: TRBJ1-1; D: .; V: TRBV7-2; CDR3: CASSPRDTLGTEAFF; DNA: TGTGCCAGCAGCCCCCGGGACACCCTGGGCACTGAAGCTTTCTTT
size: many; length: 15; J: TRBJ2-7; D: .; V: TRBV12-3/TRBV12-4; CDR3: CASSLAGAGSYEQYF; DNA: TGTGCCAGCAGTTTAGCGGGAGCCGGGTCCTACGAGCAGTACTTC
size: few; length: 16; J: TRBJ2-1; D: .; V: TRBV5-6; CDR3: CASSSESGPVYNEQFF; DNA: TGTGCCAGCAGCTCCGAGTCCGGACCCGTCTACAATGAGCAGTTCTTC
size: .; length: 13; J: TRBJ2-7; D: .; V: TRBV15; CDR3: CATSRATTYEQYF; DNA: TGTGCCACCAGCAGAGCAACCACATACGAGCAGTACTTC
size: many; length: 15; J: TRBJ2-5; D: TRBD2; V: TRBV7-2; CDR3: CASSFQRGGGETQYF; DNA: TGTGCCAGCAGCTTTCAGCGGGGGGGCGGCGAGACCCAGTACTTC